Below are 29 T cell receptor beta chains sequenced from a single sample in a study of identical twins. TCRdb called the 5' RACE reads again in MiXCR, with one record for every CDR3 protein. The repertoire has roughly 490,000 distinct CDR3 sequences, roughly an eighth of them found once; the top ten carry approximately 1%. These records were also assigned to another study, of yellow fever vaccine responses in identical twins.

The sequencing sample was made of CD4+ T cells sorted from blood. These receptors were obtained from a woman in her late teens or twenties in good health.

This clonotype was recorded a few times. This may come from a read error, since a much larger clone is one base off. The genes are TRBV29-1 and TRBJ2-5, with a possible D match to TRBD1 (5 bases). The CDR3 covers 14 residues. Germline CDR1 is SQVTM and CDR2 is ANQGSEA. V lost 0 bases and J lost 5, with 13 bases in between. CDR3 amino acids: CSVEDPAHRETQYF. As DNA, the CDR3 is TGCAGCGTTGAAGATCCTGCCCACAGGGAGACCCAGTACTTC.

The rearrangement uses TRBV6-2 or TRBV6-3 and TRBJ2-1, with D uncertain. The germline V and J ends were trimmed by 0 bases and 9 bases, with 3 bases remaining between them. CDR1 and CDR2 from the germline V gene are MNHEY and SVGEGT. CDR3 size: 11 residues. This CDR3 reads CASSYSVEQFF. In nucleotides, the CDR3 is TGTGCCAGCAGTTACTCGGTTGAGCAGTTCTTC.

The table lists this clonotype with a few counts. V usage is TRBV7-9 and J usage is TRBJ2-7; TRBD2 agrees at 8 bases. Germline CDR1 SEHNR, CDR2 FQNEAQ (reference sequence). The trim removed 8 bases at V and 4 bases at J, leaving 10 bases unmatched. This CDR3 spans 14 amino acids. CDR3 amino acids: CASLAGAPPYEQYF. CDR3 DNA sequence: TGTGCCAGCCTAGCGGGCGCGCCGCCTTACGAGCAGTACTTC.

The gene calls are TRBV18 and TRBJ2-4; D possibly corresponds to TRBD2 (6 bases). V was pared by 3 bases and J by 9 bases, with 6 bases between. CDR1 is KGHSH and CDR2 is LQKENI in the germline V gene. The CDR3 contains 11 residues. CDR3 region: CASSPGGIQYF. The CDR3 DNA is TGTGCCAGCTCACCGGGGGGCATTCAGTACTTC.

The chain joins TRBV5-1 to TRBJ2-3; D might be TRBD2 (7 bases). The ends were cut back, 3 bases at V and 1 base at J, with 18 bases in the middle. Germline CDR1 reads SGHRS; CDR2 reads YFSETQ. The CDR3 extends over 17 amino acids. In nucleotides, the CDR3 is TGCGCCAGCAGCTCCGTCTTAGGGGGGGCGGGCACAGATACGCAGTATTTT. Its protein is CASSSVLGGAGTDTQYF.

The chain employs TRBV27 and TRBJ1-6; D remains unclear. Germline CDR1 and CDR2: MNHEY and SMNVEV (reference sequence). Trimming left V 4 bases short and J 7 bases short, with 5 bases between. The CDR3 has 12 amino acids. As DNA, the CDR3 is TGTGCCAGCAGTTATAGAAATTCACCCCTCCACTTT. Protein product: CASSYRNSPLHF.

This clonotype was seen only once. The chain links TRBV6-5 to TRBJ2-4; weak D call: TRBD2 (5 bases). This CDR3 is built from 17 residues. From germline, CDR1 is MNHEY and CDR2 SVGAGI. The V gene lost 0 bases and the J gene lost 2 bases, with 14 bases spanning the gap. In DNA, the CDR3 is TGTGCCAGCAGTTACTCGAGGGCAGCGACCACCAAAAACATTCAGTACTTC. Translated: CASSYSRAATTKNIQYF.

This clonotype was counted only a few times. V usage is TRBV12-3 or TRBV12-4 and J usage is TRBJ2-2, with 13 bases matching TRBD2. The CDR3 runs 16 residues. The J segment lost 4 bases and the V segment lost 6 bases, leaving 5 bases of the junction unmatched. The CDR3 DNA is TGTGCCAGCAGGGGACTAGCGGGACTGACCACCGGGGAGCTGTTTTTT. Translation gives CASRGLAGLTTGELFF.

V is TRBV18 and J is TRBJ2-7; 9 bases fit TRBD2. V shed 3 bases, J shed 6 bases, and the junction held 12 bases outside the gene matches. The CDR3 is made up of 16 amino acids. Germline V gives CDR1 KGHSH, CDR2 LQKENI. The CDR3 region is CASSPELAGTAGEQYF. The CDR3 DNA follows: TGTGCCAGCTCACCGGAACTAGCGGGCACCGCTGGCGAGCAGTACTTC.

This clonotype came up a few times. V and J are TRBV6-1 and TRBJ2-3; the match to TRBD2 covers 8 bases. The V and J ends lost 5 bases and 5 bases, in that order; junction bases with no gene match: 3. This CDR3 comprises 13 residues. Per the germline V gene, CDR1 is MNHNS and CDR2 is SASEGT. The CDR3 here is CASSLTSGDTQYF. CDR3 sequence (DNA): TGTGCCAGCAGTCTTACTAGCGGAGATACGCAGTATTTT.

This chain connects TRBV27 to TRBJ2-3; D unclear. The germline V gene has CDR1 MNHEY and CDR2 SMNVEV (reference sequence). Trimming took 10 bases from V and 0 from J, leaving 14 bases between them. The length of the CDR3 is 14 residues. The CDR3 bases are TGTGCCACCCACTCGTTACGGAGCACAGATACGCAGTATTTT. The encoded protein is CATHSLRSTDTQYF.

This clonotype has at least ten counts. V and J are TRBV4-1 and TRBJ1-2; the D gene is possibly TRBD1 (6 bases). Trimming cost V 4 bases and J 7 bases, with 13 bases left between them. The CDR3 is made up of 13 amino acids. CDR1 is MGHRA, CDR2 YSYEKL, per germline. The CDR3 nucleotides read TGCGCCAGCAGCCGGCAACAGGGAAGTGGCTACACCTTC. It specifies CASSRQQGSGYTF.

The J gene is TRBJ1-1, the V gene TRBV28; D is undetermined. Germline V lookup: CDR1 MDHEN, CDR2 SYDVKM. V was shortened by 3 bases and J by 1 base, with 9 bases between the two germline ends. The CDR3 covers 14 residues. CDR3 coding DNA: TGTGCCAGCAGTTTTATATCCCAGAACACTGAAGCTTTCTTT. Amino acids: CASSFISQNTEAFF.

Many counts were recorded for this clonotype. This chain connects TRBV4-1 to TRBJ2-7; 9 nucleotides align to TRBD2. The CDR3 covers 14 residues. Germline CDR1 MGHRA, CDR2 YSYEKL. With 4 bases clipped from V and 1 base from J, the junction kept 2 bases outside the gene matches. The CDR3: CASSRLADSYEQYF. CDR3 nucleotides: TGCGCCAGCAGCCGACTAGCGGATTCCTACGAGCAGTACTTC.

This clonotype was seen ten or more times. CDR3 coding DNA: TGCGCCAGCAGCTTGGATCGGCAGATCCATGGCTACACCTTC. Amino acid sequence: CASSLDRQIHGYTF. The rearrangement links TRBV5-1 to TRBJ1-2; D is undetermined. Trimming took off 0 bases at V and 6 bases at J, with 12 bases between the two ends. The CDR3 has 14 amino acids. Germline-derived CDR1 and CDR2 are SGHRS and YFSETQ.

This clonotype was counted only a few times. V is TRBV12-3 or TRBV12-4 and J is TRBJ1-5, with 9 bases matching TRBD1. V dropped 7 bases and J dropped 3; count of bases not matched to a gene: 7. This CDR3 has 15 amino acids. The CDR3 nucleotides are TGTGCCAGCACCCCGACAGGGGGAAACAATCAGCCCCAGCATTTT. Residues: CASTPTGGNNQPQHF.

The CDR3 protein is CASSVVGASGHSYNEQFF. Written as DNA, the CDR3 is TGTGCCAGCAGCGTAGTGGGGGCTAGCGGGCACTCCTACAATGAGCAGTTCTTC. This chain uses TRBV9 with TRBJ2-1; the match to TRBD2 covers 8 bases. Germline V gene lookup returns CDR1 SGDLS and CDR2 YYNGEE. This CDR3 region has 18 residues. V trimming: 0 bases; J trimming: 0 bases; junction bases outside the gene matches: 8.

V and J are TRBV21-1 and TRBJ2-1; the table's D gene call, TRBD2, was not cross checked with the DNA. TRBV21-1 constitutes a pseudogene. The CDR3 has 17 amino acids. The CDR3 loop is CASSIQTSGRAQDEQFF. DNA for the CDR3: TGTGCCAGCAGCATCCAGACTAGCGGGAGGGCCCAGGATGAGCAGTTCTTC.

This clonotype was detected only a few times. This chain joins TRBV20-1 and TRBJ2-5, with 8 bases lining up with TRBD2. The CDR3 contains 15 residues. Trimming took 0 bases from V and 4 from J; bases not matched to a gene: 7. The germline gives CDR1 DFQATT, CDR2 SNEGSKA (reference sequence). The CDR3 loop is CSARDVGGGGETQYF. The CDR3 DNA reads as TGCAGTGCTAGAGATGTCGGGGGGGGCGGAGAGACCCAGTACTTC.

This clonotype showed up just a few times. The V gene is TRBV29-1, the J gene TRBJ1-5; D is perhaps TRBD1 (5 bases). The germline V gene encodes CDR1 SQVTM and CDR2 ANQGSEA. CDR3 length equals 13 residues. V was trimmed by 3 bases and J by 6 bases, leaving 12 bases between them. The DNA for the CDR3 is TGCAGCGTTGATGGAGATGGGGGTCAGCCCCAGCATTTT. Protein sequence: CSVDGDGGQPQHF. The whole variable domain, remainder taken from reference TRBV29-1 and TRBJ1-5, is SAVISQKPSRDICQRGTSLTIQCQVDSQVTMMFWYRQQPGQSLTLIATANQGSEATYESGFVIDKFPISRPNLTFSTLTVSNMSPEDSSIYLCSVDGDGGQPQHFGDGTRLSIL.

This clonotype was seen a few times. The chain is built from TRBV6-1 and TRBJ2-7; D might be TRBD1 (5 bases). Germline CDR1 and CDR2: MNHNS and SASEGT. There are 13 residues in the CDR3. Trimming shortened V by 3 bases and J by 3 bases, and 9 bases separated the two germline ends. This chain's CDR3 is CASSDRAVYEQYF. CDR3 nucleotides: TGTGCCAGCAGTGACAGGGCCGTCTACGAGCAGTACTTC.

This clonotype has only a few counts. V and J are TRBV7-2 and TRBJ2-7; TRBD1 is a possible D gene (6 bases). Trimming removed 2 bases from V and 10 bases from J, with 15 bases in between. Germline CDR1 SGHTA, CDR2 FQGNSA. This CDR3 contains 13 residues. CDR3 residues: CASSLRGTTRQYF. In nucleotides, the CDR3 is TGTGCCAGCAGCTTAAGGGGGACCACGCGTCAGTACTTC.

This sequence joins TRBV7-2 and TRBJ2-7, with 14 bases matching TRBD2. The germline gives CDR1 SGHTA, CDR2 FQGNSA. The CDR3 loop spans 15 amino acids. The ends lost 5 bases at V and 6 bases at J; junction bases unmatched: 6. This CDR3 reads CASSMGLAGATEQYF. DNA for the CDR3: TGTGCCAGCAGCATGGGACTAGCGGGAGCAACCGAGCAGTACTTC.

The chain links TRBV3-1 to TRBJ2-7; D is undetermined. V lost 0 bases and J lost 2, with 8 bases in between. CDR3 length: 14 residues. The germline CDR1 and CDR2 sequences are LGHDT and YNNKEL (reference sequence). The CDR3 region is CASSQEDGPYEQYF. The CDR3, as DNA: TGTGCCAGCAGCCAAGAGGACGGTCCCTACGAGCAGTACTTC.

In this sample, this clonotype turned up a few times. The V call is TRBV7-9, the J call TRBJ1-1; D ambiguous. V lost 1 base and J 4 bases, leaving 13 bases between the germline ends. From germline, CDR1 is SEHNR and CDR2 FQNEAQ (reference sequence). The CDR3 spans 15 residues. CDR3 sequence: CASSLGFRGGTEAFF. The CDR3 bases are TGTGCCAGCAGCTTAGGTTTTAGAGGTGGCACTGAAGCTTTCTTT. The variable domain in full, completed from reference TRBV7-9 and TRBJ1-1, reads DTGVSQNPRHKITKRGQNVTFRCDPISEHNRLYWYRQTLGQGPEFLTYFQNEAQLEKSRLLSDRFSAERPKGSFSTLEIQRTEQGDSAMYLCASSLGFRGGTEAFFGQGTRLTVV.

Only a few counts were recorded for this clonotype. The chain has TRBV24-1 and TRBJ2-7, with D unclear. CDR1 and CDR2 from the germline V gene are KGHDR and SFDVKD. Trimming removed 4 bases from V and 2 bases from J, with 8 bases in between. There are 13 residues in the CDR3. The CDR3 DNA sequence: TGTGCCACCAGTGAGTCAGGAACCTACGAGCAGTACTTC. Translation: CATSESGTYEQYF.

There are a few counts of this clonotype. V is TRBV11-2 and J is TRBJ2-1; 12 bases fit TRBD2. CDR1 SGHAT and CDR2 FQNNGV come from the germline V gene. The CDR3 is made up of 18 amino acids. V lost 3 bases to trimming and J lost 0 bases; unmatched junction nucleotides: 6. The DNA for the CDR3 is TGTGCCAGCAGCTTGACTAGCGGGAGAACGAGCTCCTACAATGAGCAGTTCTTC. This translates into CASSLTSGRTSSYNEQFF.

This clonotype was detected only a few times. This chain connects TRBV7-2 to TRBJ2-7; 13 nucleotides agree with TRBD2. Germline values: CDR1 SGHTA, CDR2 FQGNSA. This CDR3 contains 16 residues. With 3 bases clipped from V and 4 bases from J, the junction kept 6 bases outside the gene matches. The CDR3 loop is CASSLKPGLAGYEQYF. The CDR3, as DNA: TGTGCCAGCAGCTTGAAACCGGGACTAGCGGGATACGAGCAGTACTTC.

This clonotype showed up just a few times. A read error may account for a junction end that differs from germline. The chain couples TRBV6-1 to TRBJ2-7; 8 bases are shared with TRBD2. The germline V gene encodes CDR1 MNHNS and CDR2 SASEGT. CDR3 length: 14 amino acids. CDR3 loop: CASREAGAVNEQYF. CDR3 DNA: TGTGCCAGCAGGGAAGCGGGAGCGGTAAACGAGCAGTACTTC.